This T cell receptor beta chain was identified during a study of T cell repertoires in cytomegalovirus infection. Study as a whole: Indications came from public TCR beta signatures; they pointed to CMV infection and to a matching HLA type.

This clonotype occurred a few times. Antigen specificity is unknown. There are 15 residues in the CDR3. The ends were cut back, 3 bases at V and 5 bases at J, with 17 bases in the middle. CDR1 and CDR2 (germline): MGHRA, YSYEKL. TCRdb used MiXCR to reprocess the reads, holding one entry per CDR3 protein. The data contain roughly 700,000 distinct CDR3 sequences, 30% to 35% of them singletons. The clonotype was recovered from a human donor in good health (CMV status not recorded). Some clones in this sample may be carry-over from other donors' samples. The chain combines TRBV4-1 with TRBJ2-7; D may be TRBD2 (6 bases). This material consisted of cultured PBMCs, taken from culture after CMV antigen stimulation. The CDR3 sequence: CASSQVVGGPNEQYF. CDR3 DNA sequence: TGCGCCAGCAGCCAGGTAGTGGGGGGTCCCAACGAGCAGTACTTC.